One and the same sample provided the 5 T cell receptor beta chains below, sequenced in a study of PD-L1 blockade in urothelial cancer. Some clones are missing from TCRdb's copy, which holds only in-frame ones; the method was immunoSEQ multiplex PCR. Of around 20,000 clones in the sample, 80% to 90% were seen once. The starting material was PBMCs, obtained around atezolizumab (anti-PD-L1) treatment. The receptor set was obtained from a man aged 50-60 years with urothelial cancer.

The chain links TRBV27 to TRBJ2-6, with TRBD1 matching 10 bases. Germline assignment: CDR1 MNHEY and CDR2 SMNVEV (reference sequence). The CDR3 has 16 residues. V gave up 6 bases and J gave up 4 bases; unmatched junction bases: 6. CDR3: CASRTDRGLGANVLTF. DNA for the CDR3: TGTGCCAGCAGGACCGACAGGGGGCTAGGGGCCAACGTCCTGACTTTC.

This rearrangement joins TRBV28 to TRBJ1-5; D remains unclear. The V and J ends lost 2 bases and 0 bases respectively, with 8 bases between them. This CDR3 region has 15 residues. Per germline, CDR1 MDHEN and CDR2 SYDVKM. Here the CDR3 DNA reads TGTGCCAGCAGTTTACCAGGCGATAGCAATCAGCCCCAGCATTTT. Its translation: CASSLPGDSNQPQHF.

V usage is TRBV7-9 and J usage is TRBJ1-1; D is possibly TRBD1 (5 bases). This CDR3 is built from 13 residues. Deletions cut 2 bases from V and 7 bases from J, with 11 bases between. The germline V gene has CDR1 SEHNR and CDR2 FQNEAQ (reference sequence). CDR3 nucleotide sequence: TGTGCCAGCAGCTTATCCTTCGACAGTGAAGCTTTCTTT. Amino acid sequence: CASSLSFDSEAFF.

The chain has TRBV19 and TRBJ1-6; unclear D gene. Germline CDR1 is LNHDA and CDR2 is SQIVND (reference sequence). V was clipped by 3 bases and J by 8 bases, with 11 bases between them. CDR3 length: 14 amino acids. The CDR3 nucleotides are TGTGCCAGTAGTATTGGCCTTGCGGATTCACCCCTCCACTTT. Translation: CASSIGLADSPLHF.

This rearrangement joins TRBV6-5 to TRBJ2-1, with 11 bases lining up with TRBD2. CDR3 length equals 15 residues. Germline V gives CDR1 MNHEY, CDR2 SVGAGI. V dropped 6 bases and J dropped 3; count of bases not matched to a gene: 4. CDR3 amino acids: CASSLAGGIYNEQFF. CDR3 DNA sequence: TGTGCCAGCAGCCTAGCGGGGGGTATCTACAATGAGCAGTTCTTC.